The 27 T cell receptor beta chains in this list originate from one sample, sequenced in a study of blood T cell repertoires in COVID-19. Assay: immunoSEQ multiplex PCR; the TCRdb copy retains only in-frame clones and omits some. The sample lists roughly 260,000 clones, about 89% seen once, with around 10% in the top ten. The sample was peripheral blood. The receptor set was obtained from a man between 35 and 55 years old who had recovered from COVID-19.

The J gene is TRBJ2-5, the V gene TRBV2, with D tentatively TRBD2 (5 bases). CDR1 SNHLY and CDR2 FYNNEI come from the germline V gene. This CDR3 comprises 14 residues. V was clipped by 6 bases and J by 4 bases, with 15 bases between them. CDR3 amino acids: CASSRDRTSETQYF. As DNA, the CDR3 is TGTGCCAGCAGCCGGGATAGAACTTCAGAGACCCAGTACTTC.

CDR3 nucleotides: TGTGCCAGCAGTGAAAGAGGAGGAAGGGCCGTGACGCCCCAGCATTTT. The encoded protein is CASSERGGRAVTPQHF. The V gene is TRBV6-1, the J gene TRBJ1-5, with D unresolved. The CDR3 runs 16 residues. From germline, CDR1 is MNHNS and CDR2 SASEGT. With 2 bases removed from V and 9 bases from J, the gap between germline ends came to 20 bases.

There are a few counts of this clone. This chain uses TRBV30 with TRBJ2-5, with 13 bases that match TRBD2. The CDR3 covers 16 residues. With V trimmed by 2 bases and J by 5 bases, 8 bases remained unmatched. Germline CDR1 GTSNPN, CDR2 SVGIG (reference sequence). The CDR3 DNA follows: TGTGCCTGGAGTATAGGACTAGCGGGAGTTCGCGAGACCCAGTACTTC. Translating gives CAWSIGLAGVRETQYF.

The gene calls are TRBV6-5 and TRBJ2-1; a weak D match, TRBD2 (6 bases). V dropped 5 bases and J dropped 4 bases, with 12 bases sitting between them. The length of the CDR3 is 14 residues. CDR1 and CDR2 from the germline V gene are MNHEY and SVGAGI. In DNA, the CDR3 is TGTGCCAGCAGTCCCGGGACTCTTTACAATGAGCAGTTCTTC. Its translation is CASSPGTLYNEQFF.

The chain uses TRBV30 and TRBJ1-2; 9 bases fit TRBD1. V dropped 6 bases and J dropped 6; count of bases not matched to a gene: 14. CDR1 and CDR2 (germline): GTSNPN, SVGIG (reference sequence). This CDR3 contains 15 residues. CDR3 bases: TGTGCCTGCAGAATAGGGACAGGGAGTATCGATGGCTACACCTTC. It encodes CACRIGTGSIDGYTF.

This chain uses TRBV29-1 with TRBJ2-3; 7 bases are a match to TRBD1. With 7 bases clipped from V and 2 bases from J, the junction kept 3 bases outside the gene matches. Per germline, CDR1 SQVTM and CDR2 ANQGSEA. The CDR3 has 12 residues. The CDR3 DNA is TGCAGCGCACAGGGGCTCACAGATACGCAGTATTTT. It encodes CSAQGLTDTQYF.

The genes are TRBV28 and TRBJ2-7; 12 bases are a match to TRBD1. The CDR3 runs to 17 residues. From germline, CDR1 is MDHEN and CDR2 SYDVKM. Trimming cost V 6 bases and J 0 bases; bases outside gene matches: 9. Written as DNA, the CDR3 is TGTGCCAGCAGGGATCGGGACAGGGGGCTGAGCTCCTACGAGCAGTACTTC. This codes for CASRDRDRGLSSYEQYF. The whole variable domain, filled in from reference TRBV28 and TRBJ2-7, reads DVKVTQSSRYLVKRTGEKVFLECVQDMDHENMFWYRQDPGLGLRLIYFSYDVKMKEKGDIPEGYSVSREKKERFSLILESASTNQTSMYLCASRDRDRGLSSYEQYFGPGTRLTVT.

CDR3 DNA: TGCGCCAGCAGCCAAGCAGGGATGTCTGAAGCTTTCTTT. Translating it yields CASSQAGMSEAFF. This rearrangement joins TRBV4-1 to TRBJ1-1; tentative D call: TRBD1 (5 bases). Trimming removed 1 base from V and 6 bases from J, with 9 bases in between. Germline V gene lookup returns CDR1 MGHRA and CDR2 YSYEKL. This CDR3 comprises 13 residues.

With respect to this clone: A read error is possible here, since a much larger clone lies one base away. V gene TRBV7-2 combines with J gene TRBJ2-7; TRBD2 agrees at 13 bases. This CDR3 is 15 amino acids long. Germline V gene data show CDR1 as SGHTA and CDR2 as FQGNSA. The trim removed 2 bases at V and 5 bases at J, leaving 3 bases unmatched. The CDR3 sequence: CASSLTSGGAHEQYF. In DNA form, the CDR3 reads TGTGCCAGCAGCTTAACTAGCGGGGGGGCCCACGAGCAGTACTTC.

The CDR3 is CASSVGLAVRGSSYEQYF. CDR3 coding DNA: TGTGCCAGCAGCGTAGGTCTAGCGGTTAGAGGGTCCTCCTACGAGCAGTACTTC. The chain uses TRBV9 and TRBJ2-7; 7 bases match TRBD2. Germline V gene lookup returns CDR1 SGDLS and CDR2 YYNGEE. The CDR3 has 18 residues. The ends lost 0 bases at V and 0 bases at J; junction bases unmatched: 12.

CDR3 in amino acids: CASSQSGNTIYF. CDR3 bases: TGTGCCAGCAGCCAAAGCGGAAACACCATATATTTT. This sequence joins TRBV3-1 (or the pseudogene TRBV3-2) and TRBJ1-3; unclear D gene. Germline CDR1 reads LGHDT; CDR2 reads YNNKEL (reference sequence). The CDR3 totals 12 residues. With 2 bases removed from V and 4 bases from J, the gap between germline ends came to 3 bases.

This rearrangement joins TRBV4-1 to TRBJ2-7, with D tentatively TRBD1 (7 bases). V was trimmed by 1 base and J by 7 bases, leaving 14 bases between them. The CDR3 runs to 14 residues. The germline CDR1 and CDR2 sequences are MGHRA and YSYEKL. The CDR3 nucleotides read TGCGCCAGCAGCCAAGGACCCCCAGGGGGGGAGCAGTACTTC. This translates into CASSQGPPGGEQYF.

The chain employs TRBV19 and TRBJ2-7, with 7 bases matching TRBD1. The CDR3 sequence is 14 residues long. Per germline, CDR1 LNHDA and CDR2 SQIVND (reference sequence). J gave up 1 base and V 6 bases, and 6 bases lay outside the gene matches. CDR3 region: CASRKGGSSYEQYF. Here the CDR3 DNA reads TGTGCCAGTAGAAAAGGGGGCTCATCCTACGAGCAGTACTTC. Filled out from reference TRBV19 and TRBJ2-7, the complete variable domain reads DGGITQSPKYLFRKEGQNVTLSCEQNLNHDAMYWYRQDPGQGLRLIYYSQIVNDFQKGDIAEGYSVSREKKESFPLTVTSAQKNPTAFYLCASRKGGSSYEQYFGPGTRLTVT.

The chain links TRBV30 to TRBJ1-3; 7 nucleotides match TRBD1. V lost 5 bases and J lost 0; bases outside the gene matches: 10. Germline CDR1 is GTSNPN and CDR2 is SVGIG (reference sequence). The CDR3 length is 16 residues. The CDR3 here is CAWEDFRQGSGNTIYF. The CDR3 DNA sequence: TGTGCCTGGGAAGATTTCCGACAGGGCTCTGGAAACACCATATATTTT.

This clone has a handful of counts. The chain recombines TRBV21-1 with TRBJ1-5; the DNA was not compared with TRBD1, the D call given in the table. TRBV21-1 is an annotated pseudogene. The CDR3 consists of 18 residues. In nucleotides, the CDR3 is TGTGCCAGCAGCAATAGTAACAGGACAAATATTAGCAATCAGCCCCAGCATTTT. Amino acids: CASSNSNRTNISNQPQHF.

The chain combines TRBV7-9 with TRBJ2-6; TRBD1 might be the D (6 bases). V was clipped by 5 bases and J by 11 bases, with 16 bases between them. This CDR3 has 14 amino acids. Germline CDR1 SEHNR, CDR2 FQNEAQ (reference sequence). Here the CDR3 DNA reads TGTGCCAGCAGCCGGCGGACAGAAAGGGACGTCCTGACTTTC. Translating gives CASSRRTERDVLTF.

The chain combines TRBV2 with TRBJ1-1; the D is unclear. The V end lost 3 bases, the J end lost 4 bases, and 9 bases lay between the germline ends. The germline V gene has CDR1 SNHLY and CDR2 FYNNEI. The CDR3 spans 13 residues. The CDR3 loop is CASSEKRSTEAFF. CDR3 nucleotides: TGTGCCAGCAGTGAGAAGAGATCCACTGAAGCTTTCTTT.

This clone was counted a few times. V usage is TRBV5-1 and J usage is TRBJ2-1, with TRBD1 matching over 8 bases. Germline values: CDR1 SGHRS, CDR2 YFSETQ. After removal of 4 bases from V and 8 bases from J, the junction contained 8 bases not matched to a gene. The CDR3 totals 14 residues. The CDR3 sequence is CASSPSGQVYEQFF. In DNA, the CDR3 is TGCGCCAGCAGCCCGTCGGGACAGGTATATGAGCAGTTCTTC.

In nucleotides, the CDR3 is TGTGCCAGCAGCTTGGGGACAGTTGGCGGCTACACCTTC. Amino acids: CASSLGTVGGYTF. The chain joins TRBV7-9 to TRBJ1-2; TRBD1 matches 7 bases. Per the germline V gene, CDR1 is SEHNR and CDR2 is FQNEAQ (reference sequence). V gave up 3 bases and J gave up 8 bases; unmatched junction bases: 6. The CDR3 has 13 amino acids.

V is TRBV19 and J is TRBJ1-2, with D uncertain. This CDR3 is 13 amino acids long. Germline-derived CDR1 and CDR2 are LNHDA and SQIVND (reference sequence). V lost 6 bases, J lost 8 bases, and 16 bases lay in between. This CDR3 reads CASRISGLGGYTF. DNA of the CDR3: TGTGCCAGTAGAATTAGCGGTTTGGGAGGCTACACCTTC.

The chain has TRBV7-2 and TRBJ2-7; tentative D call: TRBD2 (5 bases). V was cut by 2 bases and J by 5 bases, with 10 bases left in between. CDR1 and CDR2 (germline): SGHTA, FQGNSA. The CDR3 extends over 13 amino acids. This chain's CDR3 is CASSLFEGNEQYF. The CDR3 nucleotides read TGTGCCAGCAGCTTATTTGAGGGAAACGAGCAGTACTTC.

This chain links TRBV3-1 (or the pseudogene TRBV3-2) with TRBJ2-3, with D unclear. CDR1 and CDR2 (germline): LGHDT, YNNKEL (reference sequence). This CDR3 has 13 residues. V gave up 4 bases and J gave up 3 bases, with 8 bases separating them. In DNA form, the CDR3 reads TGTGCCAGCAGCCGCCCCGGGACAGATACGCAGTATTTT. Translated, it gives CASSRPGTDTQYF.

The V gene is TRBV7-2, the J gene TRBJ1-2; D is perhaps TRBD1 (5 bases). Germline-derived CDR1 and CDR2 are SGHTA and FQGNSA. V lost 5 bases, J lost 3 bases, and 13 bases lay in between. This CDR3 spans 14 amino acids. CDR3 in amino acids: CASSPPGGDYGYTF. In DNA, the CDR3 is TGTGCCAGCAGCCCCCCGGGGGGGGACTATGGCTACACCTTC.

The V call is TRBV7-8, the J call TRBJ2-5; D is possibly TRBD2 (5 bases). The CDR3 extends over 16 amino acids. Germline-derived CDR1 and CDR2 are SGHVS and FQNEAQ. Trimming removed 4 bases at V and 0 bases at J, with 15 bases between. CDR3 sequence: CASSSPRGSYQETQYF. CDR3 coding DNA: TGTGCCAGCAGCTCACCACGGGGTAGCTACCAAGAGACCCAGTACTTC.

The rearrangement links TRBV7-2 to TRBJ1-2; weak D call: TRBD1 (5 bases). This CDR3 is built from 15 residues. Germline V gives CDR1 SGHTA, CDR2 FQGNSA. Trimming removed 4 bases from V and 5 bases from J, with 17 bases in between. The CDR3: CASSSMGGTGYGYTF. The DNA of the CDR3 is TGTGCCAGCAGCTCCATGGGCGGGACGGGATATGGCTACACCTTC.

CDR3 DNA: TGTGCCAGCAGCCACGCAGGGCAAGCAGCCTACGAGCAGTACTTC. Translation: CASSHAGQAAYEQYF. This sequence joins TRBV3-1 (or the pseudogene TRBV3-2) and TRBJ2-7, with TRBD1 as a possible D gene (5 bases). V gave up 3 bases and J gave up 2 bases, with 14 bases separating them. Per the germline V gene, CDR1 is LGHDT and CDR2 is YNNKEL (reference sequence). The CDR3 sequence is 15 residues long.

The chain couples TRBV7-8 to TRBJ2-7; D might be TRBD1 (6 bases). CDR1 and CDR2 (germline): SGHVS, FQNEAQ. The CDR3 spans 15 residues. The V end was cut by 5 bases, the J end by 5 bases, with 19 bases between. This CDR3 reads CASSHRQALSDEQYF. The CDR3 DNA reads as TGTGCCAGCAGCCACCGACAGGCCCTCTCGGACGAGCAGTACTTC.